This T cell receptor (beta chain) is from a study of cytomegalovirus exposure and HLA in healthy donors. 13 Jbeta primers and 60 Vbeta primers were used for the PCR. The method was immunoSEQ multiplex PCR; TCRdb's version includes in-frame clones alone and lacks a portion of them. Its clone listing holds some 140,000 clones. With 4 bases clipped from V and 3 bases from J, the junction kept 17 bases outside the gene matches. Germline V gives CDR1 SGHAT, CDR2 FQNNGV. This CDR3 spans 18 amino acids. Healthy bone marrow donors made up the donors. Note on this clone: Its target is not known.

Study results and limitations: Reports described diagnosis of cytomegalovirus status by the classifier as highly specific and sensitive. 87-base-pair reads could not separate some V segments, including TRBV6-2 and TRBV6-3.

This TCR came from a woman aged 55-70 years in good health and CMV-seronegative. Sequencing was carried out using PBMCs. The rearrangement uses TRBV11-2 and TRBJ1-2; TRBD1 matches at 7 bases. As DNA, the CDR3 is TGTGCCAGCAGCTACGCAAACTCGGGACAGTTAGGAGACTATGGCTACACCTTC. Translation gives CASSYANSGQLGDYGYTF.